This T cell receptor beta chain was profiled in a study of CD8 T cells in ankylosing spondylitis. There are a few counts of this clonotype. Its antigen is not known. Trimming at V came to 1 base and at J to 5 bases, leaving 8 bases not matched to a gene. The CDR3 covers 17 residues. CDR1 SGHAT and CDR2 FQNNGV come from the germline V gene. Findings of the study overall: In reactive arthritis synovial fluid and blood, some motif variants had been reported before. A motif in TCR beta, a set of roughly eight highly homologous variants, appeared characteristic of ankylosing spondylitis blood. Disease-linked clones were reportedly significantly enriched in matched ankylosing spondylitis synovial fluid.

Using quantitative 5'-RACE with molecular barcodes, the authors made TCR beta libraries. TCRdb analysed the 5' RACE reads with MiXCR anew, one entry per CDR3 protein. The table records 180,000 or so distinct CDR3 sequences, roughly 10% of them present only once. Sequencing was done on a sample of blood, either unsorted or a sorted T cell fraction (not recorded which). The gene calls are TRBV11-2 and TRBJ2-3; 11 bases match TRBD1. The sequence derives from a male donor with ankylosing spondylitis or in good health (not recorded which). The CDR3 nucleotides read TGTGCCAGCAGCTTAGCATCGGACAGGGGGCTTAGAGATACGCAGTATTTT. Its protein is CASSLASDRGLRDTQYF.